The 26 T cell receptor beta chains below all came from one sample that was sequenced in a study of early T cells in non-severe SARS-CoV-2 infection. TCRdb re-called the 5' RACE reads through MiXCR, storing one row per CDR3 protein. The repertoire consists of tens of thousands of distinct CDR3 sequences, with 14% occurring once and the leading ten covering roughly 4.3%. The material was whole blood, obtained at baseline. The origin of the receptors is an adult who was a healthcare worker with PCR-confirmed SARS-CoV-2 infection or an uninfected control (not recorded which).

This clonotype was counted a few times. This rearrangement joins TRBV11-2 to TRBJ2-7; D unresolved. CDR3 length equals 11 residues. Germline CDR1 SGHAT, CDR2 FQNNGV. V was pared by 4 bases and J by 9 bases, with 10 bases between. The CDR3 DNA follows: TGTGCCAGCAGCTCAGATGAGAGGCAGTACTTC. Encoded protein: CASSSDERQYF. The variable domain in full, completed from reference TRBV11-2 and TRBJ2-7, reads EAGVAQSPRYKIIEKRQSVAFWCNPISGHATLYWYQQILGQGPKLLIQFQNNGVVDDSQLPKDRFSAERLKGVDSTLKIQPAKLEDSAVYLCASSSDERQYFGPGTRLTVT.

The rearrangement links TRBV20-1 to TRBJ2-3, with 7 bases that match TRBD2. Germline loops: CDR1 DFQATT, CDR2 SNEGSKA (reference sequence). The CDR3 covers 18 residues. With 3 bases clipped from V and 1 base from J, the junction kept 16 bases outside the gene matches. Here the CDR3 reads CSASHDWRERSGTDTQYF. In DNA, the CDR3 is TGCAGTGCTAGCCACGACTGGCGGGAGAGGTCGGGCACAGATACGCAGTATTTT.

This clonotype has a count of ten or more. The rearrangement uses TRBV9 and TRBJ1-1, with D maybe TRBD1 (6 bases). Germline V gene sequence: CDR1 SGDLS, CDR2 YYNGEE. Trimming shortened V by 6 bases and J by 0 bases, and 18 bases separated the two germline ends. The CDR3 contains 16 residues. Here the CDR3 reads CASTPTGAALNTEAFF. The DNA of the CDR3 is TGTGCCAGCACCCCCACGGGGGCCGCTTTGAACACTGAAGCTTTCTTT. The whole variable domain, filled in from reference TRBV9 and TRBJ1-1, reads DSGVTQTPKHLITATGQRVTLRCSPRSGDLSVYWYQQSLDQGLQFLIQYYNGEERAKGNILERFSAQQFPDLHSELNLSSLELGDSALYFCASTPTGAALNTEAFFGQGTRLTVV.

This clonotype has more than one count but fewer than ten. The rearrangement links TRBV20-1 to TRBJ2-1, with D unresolved. With 6 bases removed from V and 1 base from J, the gap between germline ends came to 16 bases. The CDR3 consists of 15 residues. Germline CDR1 is DFQATT and CDR2 is SNEGSKA (reference sequence). The CDR3 spells CSAPSLGISYNEQFF. CDR3 coding DNA: TGCAGTGCCCCCTCGTTAGGAATATCCTACAATGAGCAGTTCTTC.

A few counts support this clonotype. The chain combines TRBV18 with TRBJ2-4; D might be TRBD1 or TRBD2, each matching 5 bases. The CDR3 has 16 residues. Germline CDR1 is KGHSH and CDR2 is LQKENI. V dropped 3 bases and J dropped 0 bases, with 12 bases sitting between them. This CDR3 is CASSPPGGLAKNIQYF. The CDR3 DNA reads as TGTGCCAGCTCACCCCCTGGGGGTCTAGCCAAAAACATTCAGTACTTC.

The chain is built from TRBV14 and TRBJ2-2; 7 bases are shared with TRBD2. With V trimmed by 4 bases and J by 0 bases, 5 bases remained unmatched. The CDR3 sequence is 16 residues long. The germline V gene encodes CDR1 SGHDN and CDR2 FVKESK. The chain's CDR3 is CASSLSGPANTGELFF. The DNA of the CDR3 is TGTGCCAGCAGCCTTAGCGGGCCTGCGAACACCGGGGAGCTGTTTTTT.

This clonotype was counted only a few times. In nucleotides, the CDR3 is TGTGCCAGCAGTTTTTGGCGAGTTGAGCAGTACTTC. Its translation is CASSFWRVEQYF. The chain recombines TRBV12-3 or TRBV12-4 with TRBJ2-7; D is ambiguous. The CDR3 totals 12 residues. Trimming left V 3 bases short and J 7 bases short, with 10 bases between.

A remark on this clonotype: A junction boundary mismatches the germline segment, possibly from a read error. The V call is TRBV7-2, the J call TRBJ1-1; a possible D gene is TRBD1 (5 bases). Germline CDR1 reads SGHTA; CDR2 reads FQGNSA. The CDR3 runs to 12 residues. CDR3 DNA sequence: TGTGCCAGCAGCTTTAGGCGCCTGGGGCTCCATTTT. It specifies CASSFRRLGLHF.

This clonotype came up a few times. The V call is TRBV19, the J call TRBJ2-7, with 9 nucleotides matching TRBD2. This CDR3 has 15 residues. The trim removed 3 bases at V and 1 base at J, leaving 4 bases unmatched. The germline gives CDR1 LNHDA, CDR2 SQIVND (reference sequence). The CDR3 bases are TGTGCCAGTAGTATGACTAGCGGTCCTTCCTACGAGCAGTACTTC. Translated, it gives CASSMTSGPSYEQYF.

This clonotype was recorded a few times. V is TRBV29-1 and J is TRBJ2-7, with TRBD1 identical over 7 bases. Unmatched junction bases numbered 12, after V lost 7 bases and J lost 0 bases. Looked up from germline, CDR1 is SQVTM and CDR2 is ANQGSEA. CDR3 size: 15 residues. The CDR3 bases are TGCAGCGCCGCCGGGACAGTCCTGAGCTCCTACGAGCAGTACTTC. Amino acid sequence: CSAAGTVLSSYEQYF.

This clonotype was seen many times. The chain uses TRBV7-9 and TRBJ1-1; D is perhaps TRBD1 (5 bases). This CDR3 contains 13 residues. Per germline, CDR1 SEHNR and CDR2 FQNEAQ (reference sequence). V lost 1 base and J lost 7, with 10 bases in between. The DNA of the CDR3 is TGTGCCAGCAGCTTAGGCGGGGCCGATGAAGCTTTCTTT. Encoded protein: CASSLGGADEAFF.

This clonotype was seen ten or more times. The chain joins TRBV3-1 to TRBJ2-7, with 10 bases aligning to TRBD1. J gave up 5 bases and V 2 bases, and 9 bases lay outside the gene matches. Per germline, CDR1 LGHDT and CDR2 YNNKEL (reference sequence). This CDR3 spans 16 amino acids. The CDR3 DNA is TGTGCCAGCAGCCAATGGGACCGGGACAGGGGCGACGAGCAGTACTTC. Translating gives CASSQWDRDRGDEQYF.

V and J are TRBV9 and TRBJ2-7; the D gene is possibly TRBD1 (6 bases). The V and J ends lost 3 bases and 2 bases respectively, with 12 bases between them. The CDR3 has 14 amino acids. Germline V gene sequence: CDR1 SGDLS, CDR2 YYNGEE. The CDR3 sequence is CASSAQTGTYEQYF. CDR3 nucleotides: TGTGCCAGCAGCGCCCAGACAGGAACCTACGAGCAGTACTTC.

Ten or more counts support this clonotype. The chain carries TRBV12-3 or TRBV12-4 and TRBJ2-7, with 7 bases fitting TRBD2. J was trimmed by 6 bases and V by 6 bases; bases with no gene match: 14. The CDR3 runs to 15 residues. The CDR3 reads CASSPRLARVSEQYF. Here the CDR3 DNA reads TGTGCCAGCAGCCCGCGACTAGCTAGGGTCTCCGAGCAGTACTTC.

The chain uses TRBV6-5 and TRBJ2-1; the match to TRBD1 covers 8 bases. J gave up 2 bases and V 5 bases, and 2 bases lay outside the gene matches. The germline V gene has CDR1 MNHEY and CDR2 SVGAGI. This CDR3 region has 14 residues. CDR3 loop: CASSETGAYNEQFF. The CDR3 nucleotides are TGTGCCAGCAGTGAGACAGGGGCCTACAATGAGCAGTTCTTC.

The chain joins TRBV7-9 to TRBJ2-7; tentatively, D is TRBD1 (6 bases). Trimming removed 3 bases at V and 1 base at J, with 7 bases between. This CDR3 has 13 residues. Germline-derived CDR1 and CDR2 are SEHNR and FQNEAQ (reference sequence). The CDR3 DNA is TGTGCCAGCAGCTTTACAGGGTCCTACGAGCAGTACTTC. Amino acid sequence: CASSFTGSYEQYF.

The V gene is TRBV11-2, the J gene TRBJ2-6; D remains unclear. Germline V gene data show CDR1 as SGHAT and CDR2 as FQNNGV. The V end was cut by 2 bases, the J end by 3 bases, with 2 bases between. The CDR3 consists of 13 residues. The CDR3 DNA sequence: TGTGCCAGCAGCTTAAGTGGGGCCAACGTCCTGACTTTC. This sequence encodes CASSLSGANVLTF. Complete variable domain (other parts from reference TRBV11-2 and TRBJ2-6): EAGVAQSPRYKIIEKRQSVAFWCNPISGHATLYWYQQILGQGPKLLIQFQNNGVVDDSQLPKDRFSAERLKGVDSTLKIQPAKLEDSAVYLCASSLSGANVLTFGAGSRLTVL.

This clonotype was seen more than once but under ten times. The gene calls are TRBV18 and TRBJ2-3; 11 bases are shared with TRBD2. Per the germline V gene, CDR1 is KGHSH and CDR2 is LQKENI. With 3 bases clipped from V and 4 bases from J, the junction kept 6 bases outside the gene matches. CDR3 length equals 16 residues. CDR3 protein: CASSPFTSGSSDTQYF. The CDR3 nucleotides read TGTGCCAGCTCACCCTTCACTAGCGGGAGCTCAGATACGCAGTATTTT. Drawing the rest from reference TRBV18 and TRBJ2-3, the complete variable domain is NAGVMQNPRHLVRRRGQEARLRCSPMKGHSHVYWYRQLPEEGLKFMVYLQKENIIDESGMPKERFSAEFPKEGPSILRIQQVVRGDSAAYFCASSPFTSGSSDTQYFGPGTRLTVL.

The chain carries TRBV3-1 and TRBJ2-4, with 7 bases that match TRBD1. Germline values: CDR1 LGHDT, CDR2 YNNKEL (reference sequence). This CDR3 spans 13 amino acids. V gave up 0 bases and J gave up 7 bases; unmatched junction bases: 0. Written as DNA, the CDR3 is TGTGCCAGCAGCCAAGAACAGGGGAACATTCAGTACTTC. Translation: CASSQEQGNIQYF.

The chain uses TRBV11-2 and TRBJ2-5; 11 nucleotides line up with TRBD1. With 5 bases clipped from V and 3 bases from J, the junction kept 5 bases outside the gene matches. Per the germline V gene, CDR1 is SGHAT and CDR2 is FQNNGV. There are 15 residues in the CDR3. DNA of the CDR3: TGTGCCAGCAGCCCCTCGGGACAGGGGGAAGAGACCCAGTACTTC. Translation gives CASSPSGQGEETQYF.

Ten or more counts support this clonotype. The DNA of the CDR3 is TGCAGTGCTAGAGATAGGGGAGCGCTCCCTTCCTACAATGAGCAGTTCTTC. Protein sequence: CSARDRGALPSYNEQFF. The chain links TRBV20-1 to TRBJ2-1; D assignment may be TRBD1 or TRBD2 (5 bases each). CDR1 is DFQATT and CDR2 is SNEGSKA in the germline V gene (reference sequence). The CDR3 sequence is 17 residues long. V lost 0 bases and J lost 1, with 16 bases in between.

Regarding this clonotype: An end of the junction differs from the germline gene, which may be a read error. V and J are TRBV20-1 and TRBJ1-5, with 8 bases aligning to TRBD1. Germline V gives CDR1 DFQATT, CDR2 SNEGSKA (reference sequence). The CDR3 loop spans 13 amino acids. The CDR3 sequence: CSAIPGGNQPQHF. DNA for the CDR3: TGCAGTGCTATCCCAGGGGGCAACCAGCCCCAGCATTTT.

A few counts support this clonotype. The V call is TRBV20-1, the J call TRBJ2-7; 15 bases are a match to TRBD2. The CDR3 consists of 14 residues. CDR1 DFQATT and CDR2 SNEGSKA come from the germline V gene (reference sequence). Trimming removed 5 bases from V and 3 bases from J; junction bases left unmatched: 2. The CDR3 sequence: CSAWTSGRDYEQYF. CDR3 DNA: TGCAGTGCTTGGACTAGCGGGAGGGACTACGAGCAGTACTTC.

This clonotype was counted ten times or more. This chain joins TRBV28 and TRBJ2-7; a possible D gene is TRBD2 (6 bases). Trimming cost V 7 bases and J 2 bases, with 15 bases left between them. CDR3 length: 14 amino acids. Per germline, CDR1 MDHEN and CDR2 SYDVKM. CDR3 DNA sequence: TGTGCCAGCACCCCAAACGGGAGTCCCTACGAGCAGTACTTC. Translation: CASTPNGSPYEQYF.

The chain employs TRBV3-2 and TRBJ2-1; TRBD1 is taken as the D call from the table, unchecked against the DNA. TRBV3-2 is a pseudogene locus. The CDR3 spans 16 residues. The CDR3 sequence: CASSQILRDIYNEQFF. The DNA of the CDR3 is TGTGCCAGCAGCCAAATTCTCAGGGACATATACAATGAGCAGTTCTTC.

The chain joins TRBV7-3 to TRBJ2-1; tentative D call: TRBD1 (6 bases). Trimming removed 1 base from V and 1 base from J, with 8 bases in between. The germline V gene encodes CDR1 SGHTA and CDR2 FQGTGA. The CDR3 spans 15 residues. The DNA for the CDR3 is TGTGCCAGCAGCTTAAACAGGGCTTCCTACAATGAGCAGTTCTTC. Translation: CASSLNRASYNEQFF.